Presented here are 17 T cell receptor beta chains from one specimen sequenced in a study of T-cell memory formation after mild COVID-19. TCRdb reprocessed the 5' RACE reads with MiXCR, giving one entry per CDR3 protein. The sample includes roughly 340,000 distinct CDR3 sequences, 20% to 25% seen only once; the top ten take roughly a fifth. The sample taken for sequencing was PBMCs or a T cell subset sorted from them (not recorded which). These receptors were collected from a man between 18 and 35 years old who had mild COVID-19 (a few samples of this study predate the infection). Cell type and time point are not known.

The chain combines TRBV7-9 with TRBJ2-7, with D unclear. CDR1 and CDR2 from the germline V gene are SEHNR and FQNEAQ (reference sequence). The CDR3 extends over 14 amino acids. The ends were cut back, 1 base at V and 9 bases at J, with 16 bases in the middle. The CDR3 spells CASSLDVVGFGQYV. The CDR3, as DNA: TGTGCCAGCAGCTTAGATGTAGTTGGGTTCGGGCAGTACGTC.

The rearrangement uses TRBV29-1 and TRBJ2-5; TRBD1 matches at 8 bases. The CDR3 loop spans 13 amino acids. The trim removed 7 bases at V and 2 bases at J, leaving 6 bases unmatched. Germline V gives CDR1 SQVTM, CDR2 ANQGSEA. This chain's CDR3 is CSGTGLGQETQYF. The CDR3 coding sequence is TGCAGCGGGACAGGGTTGGGGCAAGAGACCCAGTACTTC.

This clonotype was recorded a few times. The rearrangement joins TRBV5-5 to TRBJ1-4; a possible D gene is TRBD1 (5 bases). V dropped 4 bases and J dropped 5 bases, with 18 bases sitting between them. CDR1 SGHKS and CDR2 YYEKEE come from the germline V gene (reference sequence). This CDR3 region has 16 residues. The CDR3 DNA sequence: TGTGCCAGCAGCCTCCGATTGGCGGGGGACAATGAAAAACTGTTTTTT. Its translation is CASSLRLAGDNEKLFF.

This clonotype was observed a handful of times. The chain is built from TRBV5-1 and TRBJ2-5; D not resolved. The germline V gene has CDR1 SGHRS and CDR2 YFSETQ. Trimming left V 5 bases short and J 2 bases short, with 7 bases between. CDR3 size: 12 residues. CDR3 sequence (DNA): TGCGCCAGCAGGGCGAATCAAGAGACCCAGTACTTC. It is translated as CASRANQETQYF.

The V and J genes are TRBV27 and TRBJ1-2; D possibly corresponds to TRBD1 (5 bases). The CDR3 is made up of 14 amino acids. CDR1 and CDR2 (germline): MNHEY, SMNVEV (reference sequence). V lost 5 bases, J lost 0 bases, and 10 bases lay in between. Written as DNA, the CDR3 is TGTGCCAGCAGTCCCGGGGCCTCTAACTATGGCTACACCTTC. Encoded protein: CASSPGASNYGYTF.

This clonotype was counted between two and nine times. This chain connects TRBV4-1 to TRBJ2-2; 7 nucleotides align to TRBD1. The CDR3 has 17 residues. The V and J ends lost 4 bases and 4 bases, in that order; junction bases with no gene match: 12. CDR1 MGHRA and CDR2 YSYEKL come from the germline V gene. The CDR3 nucleotides are TGCGCCAGCAGCCTCGGGCCGGGACAGCGGTTCACCGGGGAGCTGTTTTTT. This gives the protein CASSLGPGQRFTGELFF.

The rearrangement links TRBV5-4 to TRBJ2-1; D is undetermined. V lost 5 bases and J lost 7, with 13 bases in between. The CDR3 loop spans 13 amino acids. In germline, CDR1 is SGHNT, CDR2 YYREEE (reference sequence). The CDR3 region is CASRGPGPNEQFF. CDR3 nucleotide sequence: TGTGCCAGCAGGGGCCCGGGCCCTAATGAGCAGTTCTTC.

The chain joins TRBV5-1 to TRBJ2-1, with TRBD1 matching 11 bases. V dropped 4 bases and J dropped 6; count of bases not matched to a gene: 6. CDR3 length: 15 amino acids. Germline V gene lookup returns CDR1 SGHRS and CDR2 YFSETQ. CDR3 amino acids: CASSPRDRGFNEQFF. CDR3 sequence (DNA): TGCGCCAGCAGCCCCCGGGACAGGGGGTTCAATGAGCAGTTCTTC.

The rearrangement joins TRBV4-3 to TRBJ2-7, with TRBD1 identical over 7 bases. The CDR3 contains 16 residues. Per germline, CDR1 LGHNA and CDR2 YSLEER. V was pared by 0 bases and J by 1 base, with 6 bases of the junction left unmatched. In DNA, the CDR3 is TGCGCCAGCAGCCAAGAGGTGGGACAGCCGTCCTACGAGCAGTACTTC. This encodes CASSQEVGQPSYEQYF.

This clonotype was counted between two and nine times. V gene TRBV7-9 combines with J gene TRBJ2-1, with 8 bases matching TRBD2. Losses at the gene ends were 4 bases for V and 8 bases for J; bases not matched to a gene: 13. The CDR3 is 16 residues long. CDR1 is SEHNR, CDR2 FQNEAQ, per germline (reference sequence). The CDR3 nucleotides read TGTGCCAGCAGCTCAGCCGTGGGACTAGTGAAGGATGAGCAGTTCTTC. It codes for CASSSAVGLVKDEQFF.

This clonotype was seen a few times. The chain is built from TRBV20-1 and TRBJ2-1; the match to TRBD2 covers 12 bases. The junction had 7 bases not matched to a gene; V was cut back by 5 bases and J by 8 bases. Germline V gene data show CDR1 as DFQATT and CDR2 as SNEGSKA (reference sequence). The CDR3 runs 14 residues. DNA for the CDR3: TGCAGTGCTCCTAGCGGGGGGGCGTCCTATGAGCAGTTCTTC. It encodes CSAPSGGASYEQFF.

Many counts were recorded for this clonotype. V is TRBV4-3 and J is TRBJ2-3; possible D gene TRBD1, 5 bases. Germline lookup yields CDR1 LGHNA and CDR2 YSLEER. Deletions cut 0 bases from V and 3 bases from J, with 16 bases between. This CDR3 comprises 17 residues. Written as DNA, the CDR3 is TGCGCCAGCAGCCAAGATCTTTTAGGACACCTGACAGATACGCAGTATTTT. Amino acids: CASSQDLLGHLTDTQYF.

The sample holds a few counts of this clonotype. V is TRBV7-2 and J is TRBJ2-2, with no clear D. Looked up from germline, CDR1 is SGHTA and CDR2 is FQGNSA. The CDR3 covers 15 residues. Deletions cut 4 bases from V and 6 bases from J, with 15 bases between. In DNA, the CDR3 is TGTGCCAGCAGCTCGACCCCCCGCGCGTCCGGGGAGCTGTTTTTT. It yields the protein CASSSTPRASGELFF.

The chain recombines TRBV5-1 with TRBJ2-5; 13 positions match TRBD2. Germline V CDR1 and CDR2: SGHRS, YFSETQ. J gave up 1 base and V 7 bases, and 7 bases lay outside the gene matches. CDR3 length: 16 residues. This chain's CDR3 is CASAPGLAGPQETQYF. In nucleotides, the CDR3 is TGCGCCAGCGCACCGGGACTAGCGGGGCCCCAAGAGACCCAGTACTTC.

A note on this clonotype: This may stem from a read error, because a much larger clone lies one nucleotide away. The chain uses TRBV4-1 and TRBJ2-1, with 15 bases fitting TRBD2. After removal of 5 bases from V and 2 bases from J, the junction contained 7 bases not matched to a gene. Germline V lookup: CDR1 MGHRA, CDR2 YSYEKL. There are 18 residues in the CDR3. CDR3 sequence: CASSGGLAGGSPYNEQFF. CDR3 nucleotide sequence: TGCGCCAGCAGCGGGGGACTAGCGGGGGGTAGCCCCTACAATGAGCAGTTCTTC.

J is TRBJ1-2 and V is TRBV7-6, with unresolved D. CDR1 is SGHVS, CDR2 FNYEAQ, per germline. The CDR3 loop spans 14 amino acids. The V gene lost 3 bases and the J gene lost 3 bases, with 11 bases spanning the gap. The CDR3 nucleotides are TGTGCCAGCAGCTTGAGCGCAAGAGACTATGGCTACACCTTC. Amino acids: CASSLSARDYGYTF.

The sample holds a few counts of this clonotype. The V gene is TRBV4-1, the J gene TRBJ1-5; TRBD1 agrees at 11 bases. The germline CDR1 and CDR2 sequences are MGHRA and YSYEKL. The CDR3 runs 16 residues. The V and J ends lost 5 bases and 4 bases, in that order; junction bases with no gene match: 7. In DNA form, the CDR3 reads TGCGCCAGCAGCGTCGGACAGGGGGCAGGTAATCAGCCCCAGCATTTT. Its protein product is CASSVGQGAGNQPQHF.